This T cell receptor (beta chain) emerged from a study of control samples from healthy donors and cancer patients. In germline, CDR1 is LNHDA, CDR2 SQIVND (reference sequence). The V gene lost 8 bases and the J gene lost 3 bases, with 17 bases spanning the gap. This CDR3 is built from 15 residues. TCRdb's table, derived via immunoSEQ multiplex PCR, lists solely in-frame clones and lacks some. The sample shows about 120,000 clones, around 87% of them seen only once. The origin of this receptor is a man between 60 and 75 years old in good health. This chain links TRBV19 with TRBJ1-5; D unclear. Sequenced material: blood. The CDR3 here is CASSLVGSNNQPQHF. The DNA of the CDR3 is TGTGCCAGTTCTCTTGTCGGGTCTAACAATCAGCCCCAGCATTTT.